This T cell receptor (beta chain) was sequenced during a study of CD8 T cells in Susac syndrome. The sample holds one count of this clonotype. CDR1 is GTSNPN, CDR2 SVGIG, per germline (reference sequence). The CDR3 covers 12 residues. V shed 5 bases and J shed 4 bases, with 11 bases lying between them. RNA amounts of roughly 0.45 to 1 ug underwent reverse transcription with random hexamers. Across 54 Vbeta and 13 Jbeta, immunoSEQ multiplex PCR amplified TCR beta CDR3. MiXCR was run by TCRdb on the immunoSEQ multiplex PCR reads, yielding one entry per CDR3 protein. The sample has 120,000 or so distinct CDR3 sequences, 96% seen once.

What was sequenced was CD4+ T cells from PBMCs. The origin of this receptor is a human donor with Susac syndrome. The rearrangement links TRBV30 to TRBJ1-2; D remains unclear. The CDR3 protein is CAWQIGSYGYTF. The CDR3 DNA reads as TGTGCCTGGCAGATCGGTAGCTATGGCTACACCTTC.